These 15 T cell receptor beta chains originate from one sample sequenced in a study of blood T cells in healthy people across ages. PCR was performed a second time for roughly 6 to 12 cycles using a sample-barcoded 5' primer and a J-beta primer mix. TCRdb ran MiXCR on the 5' RACE reads and lists one entry per CDR3 protein. The sample carries under 1,100,000 distinct CDR3 sequences, almost 25% recorded once. This same sample was also part of a study on T cells of mothers and their children.

The specimen sequenced was blood. These receptor sequences come from a girl aged 2-10 years in good health.

CDR3 bases: TGTGCCACCAGCAGAGATCCAGGGGGCACTGAAAAACTGTTTTTT. It encodes CATSRDPGGTEKLFF. The V and J genes are TRBV15 and TRBJ1-4; 8 bases are shared with TRBD1. CDR3 length: 15 amino acids. Germline CDR1 reads LNHNV; CDR2 reads YYDKDF (reference sequence). J gave up 7 bases and V 0 bases, and 4 bases lay outside the gene matches.

This clonotype was counted only a few times. The junction shows a germline mismatch at one end, possibly a read error. The CDR3: CAGRDGTESYEQYF. CDR3 coding DNA: TGTGCCGGCAGAGACGGGACAGAGTCCTACGAGCAGTACTTC. The chain couples TRBV2 to TRBJ2-7; 7 positions match TRBD1. The CDR3 is 14 residues long. The germline V gene encodes CDR1 SNHLY and CDR2 FYNNEI. Supplemented by reference TRBV2 and TRBJ2-7, the full variable domain reads EPEVTQTPSHQVTQMGQEVILRCVPISNHLYFYWYRQILGQKVEFLVSFYNNEISEKSEIFDDQFSVERPDGSNFTLKIRSTKLEDSAMYFCAGRDGTESYEQYFGPGTRLTVT.

There are a few counts of this clonotype. The genes are TRBV18 and TRBJ2-3; weak D call: TRBD2 (5 bases). V lost 6 bases and J 5 bases, leaving 12 bases between the germline ends. CDR3 size: 13 residues. Germline V CDR1 and CDR2: KGHSH, LQKENI. CDR3 coding DNA: TGTGCCAGCTCGGGTACTAGAGGAGATACGCAGTATTTT. Translating it yields CASSGTRGDTQYF.

This clonotype was detected only a few times. One junction end disagrees with the germline gene, perhaps due to a read error. The chain employs TRBV25-1 and TRBJ2-5, with D possibly matching TRBD1 (6 bases). The DNA end is more similar to TRBJ2-7, so the J call may be wrong. CDR1 is MGHDK, CDR2 SYGVNS, per germline. This CDR3 has 15 amino acids. This chain's CDR3 is CAGSSDRNYAYEQYF. The CDR3 DNA reads TGTGCCGGCAGCTCGGACAGAAACTACGCCTACGAGCAGTACTTC.

The rearrangement links TRBV20-1 to TRBJ1-5; D may be TRBD1 (5 bases). This CDR3 is 14 amino acids long. CDR1 and CDR2 (germline): DFQATT, SNEGSKA (reference sequence). V was pared by 1 base and J by 5 bases, with 12 bases between. The CDR3 region is CSARAGTDYQPQHF. The DNA of the CDR3 is TGCAGTGCTAGAGCCGGGACGGACTATCAGCCCCAGCATTTT.

This chain connects TRBV7-2 to TRBJ2-2; TRBD1 matches 10 bases. J was trimmed by 8 bases and V by 5 bases; bases with no gene match: 2. The length of the CDR3 is 13 residues. Per the germline V gene, CDR1 is SGHTA and CDR2 is FQGNSA. The CDR3 DNA is TGTGCCAGCAGCCGACAGGGGGCGGGGGAGCTGTTTTTT. This encodes CASSRQGAGELFF. The complete variable domain, with remaining parts taken from reference TRBV7-2 and TRBJ2-2, reads GAGVSQSPSNKVTEKGKDVELRCDPISGHTALYWYRQSLGQGLEFLIYFQGNSAPDKSGLPSDRFSAERTGGSVSTLTIQRTQQEDSAVYLCASSRQGAGELFFGEGSRLTVL.

This chain connects TRBV7-9 to TRBJ1-2; D ambiguous. The V end lost 5 bases, the J end lost 7 bases, and 11 bases lay between the germline ends. This CDR3 is built from 12 residues. Germline CDR1 and CDR2: SEHNR and FQNEAQ (reference sequence). The CDR3 here is CASSEGLSGYTF. The CDR3 DNA follows: TGTGCCAGCAGCGAGGGCCTATCTGGCTACACCTTC.

The CDR3 region has the DNA TGTGCCAGCAGCCAAGATACTAGCGGGAAGACCCAGTACTTC. Translated, it gives CASSQDTSGKTQYF. The rearrangement uses TRBV3-1 and TRBJ2-5; 10 bases align to TRBD2. CDR3 length: 14 residues. Germline V gene data show CDR1 as LGHDT and CDR2 as YNNKEL (reference sequence). Germline trimming cut 0 bases from V and 6 bases from J; bases unmatched to any gene: 1.

This clonotype turned up a few times. The genes are TRBV6-1 and TRBJ2-7, with 8 bases fitting TRBD2. This CDR3 has 15 residues. J gave up 6 bases and V 5 bases, and 12 bases lay outside the gene matches. CDR1 MNHNS and CDR2 SASEGT come from the germline V gene. Written as DNA, the CDR3 is TGTGCCAGCAGTCCCCCAACTAGCGGCCTTACCGAGCAGTACTTC. Translation gives CASSPPTSGLTEQYF.

This chain links TRBV28 with TRBJ2-1; D possibly matches TRBD1 or TRBD2 (5 bases each). V was pared by 2 bases and J by 9 bases, with 17 bases between. The CDR3 length is 15 residues. Per the germline V gene, CDR1 is MDHEN and CDR2 is SYDVKM. The CDR3 loop is CASSLGGLGEGEQFF. Written as DNA, the CDR3 is TGTGCCAGCAGTTTAGGAGGATTAGGGGAAGGTGAGCAGTTCTTC.

The gene calls are TRBV6-1 and TRBJ1-6; D is ambiguous. The V and J ends lost 4 bases and 0 bases respectively, with 10 bases between them. The CDR3 sequence is 16 residues long. CDR1 is MNHNS and CDR2 is SASEGT in the germline V gene. The CDR3: CASSAYRSSYNSPLHF. CDR3 nucleotide sequence: TGTGCCAGCAGTGCCTACAGAAGCTCCTATAATTCACCCCTCCACTTT.

The genes are TRBV11-2 and TRBJ2-5, with 13 nucleotides matching TRBD2. Germline loops: CDR1 SGHAT, CDR2 FQNNGV. Trimming removed 6 bases from V and 5 bases from J; junction bases left unmatched: 6. CDR3 length: 15 amino acids. The CDR3 DNA reads as TGTGCCAGCAGAAGGACTAGCGGGAGAGCGGAGACCCAGTACTTC. Its translation is CASRRTSGRAETQYF.

This chain uses TRBV4-2 with TRBJ2-7; 7 nucleotides match TRBD2. J lost 4 bases, V lost 0 bases, and 3 bases had no gene match. This CDR3 has 14 amino acids. Germline values: CDR1 LGHNA, CDR2 YNFKEQ. CDR3 in amino acids: CASSQEEAGYEQYF. The CDR3 region has the DNA TGTGCCAGCAGCCAAGAGGAAGCGGGATACGAGCAGTACTTC.

The chain has TRBV7-3 and TRBJ2-3; a weak D match, TRBD1 (5 bases). The germline CDR1 and CDR2 sequences are SGHTA and FQGTGA. This CDR3 contains 17 residues. The germline V and J ends were trimmed by 1 base and 2 bases, with 16 bases remaining between them. DNA of the CDR3: TGTGCCAGCAGCTTAAGGTTTTGGGGCGGATCCACAGATACGCAGTATTTT. Amino acid sequence: CASSLRFWGGSTDTQYF.

There are a few counts of this clonotype. The chain couples TRBV5-1 to TRBJ2-5; 7 nucleotides match TRBD2. Trimming removed 0 bases from V and 2 bases from J; junction bases left unmatched: 7. The CDR3 contains 16 residues. CDR1 and CDR2 (germline): SGHRS, YFSETQ. The CDR3 loop reads CASSLAGGRAQETQYF. The CDR3 DNA sequence: TGCGCCAGCAGCTTGGCCGGCGGGAGAGCACAAGAGACCCAGTACTTC.